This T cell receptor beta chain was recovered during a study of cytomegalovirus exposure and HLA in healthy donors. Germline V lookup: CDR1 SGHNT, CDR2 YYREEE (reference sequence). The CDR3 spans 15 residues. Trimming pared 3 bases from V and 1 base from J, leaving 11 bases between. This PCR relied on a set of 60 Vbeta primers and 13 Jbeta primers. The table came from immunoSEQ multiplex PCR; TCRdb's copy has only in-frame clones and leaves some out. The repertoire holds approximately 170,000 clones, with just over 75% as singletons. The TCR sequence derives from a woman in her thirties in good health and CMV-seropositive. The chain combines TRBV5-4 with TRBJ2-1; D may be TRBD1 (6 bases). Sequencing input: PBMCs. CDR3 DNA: TGTGCCAGCAGCTCCGTAAGGGGGTCCTACAATGAGCAGTTCTTC. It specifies CASSSVRGSYNEQFF.